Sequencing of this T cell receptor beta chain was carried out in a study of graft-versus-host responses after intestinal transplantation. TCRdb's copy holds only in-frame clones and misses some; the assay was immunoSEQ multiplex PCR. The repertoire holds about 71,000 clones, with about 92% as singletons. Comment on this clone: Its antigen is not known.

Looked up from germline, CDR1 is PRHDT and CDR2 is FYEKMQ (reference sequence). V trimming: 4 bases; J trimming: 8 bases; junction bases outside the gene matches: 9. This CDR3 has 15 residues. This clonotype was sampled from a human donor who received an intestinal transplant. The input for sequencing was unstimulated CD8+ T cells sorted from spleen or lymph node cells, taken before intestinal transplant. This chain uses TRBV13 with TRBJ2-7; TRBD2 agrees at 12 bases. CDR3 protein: CASSSILAGGAKQYF. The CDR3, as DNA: TGTGCCAGCAGCTCGATACTAGCGGGGGGTGCGAAGCAGTACTTC.